This paragraph covers one T cell receptor (beta chain) sequence. Its specificity is not known. This entry belongs to a study of T cell repertoires in cytomegalovirus infection. Broader study findings: Summed public TCR beta family frequency identified CMV carriers bearing the relevant HLA.

Germline V gene lookup returns CDR1 LNHDA and CDR2 SQIVND (reference sequence). V was trimmed by 1 base and J by 10 bases, leaving 14 bases between them. The CDR3 extends over 15 amino acids. TCRdb reprocessed the reads with MiXCR, giving one entry per CDR3 protein. The sample has 380,000 or so distinct CDR3 sequences, nearly 35% seen once; the top ten hold approximately 12%. The clonotype originates from a human donor in good health (CMV status not recorded). Some clones in this sample may be carry-over from other donors' samples. The V gene is TRBV19, the J gene TRBJ1-6, with D hard to call. Source: cultured PBMCs, taken from culture after CMV antigen stimulation. Written as DNA, the CDR3 is TGTGCCAGTAGTATAGCGCGGATTTCCCGGTCACCCCTCCACTTT. It codes for CASSIARISRSPLHF.